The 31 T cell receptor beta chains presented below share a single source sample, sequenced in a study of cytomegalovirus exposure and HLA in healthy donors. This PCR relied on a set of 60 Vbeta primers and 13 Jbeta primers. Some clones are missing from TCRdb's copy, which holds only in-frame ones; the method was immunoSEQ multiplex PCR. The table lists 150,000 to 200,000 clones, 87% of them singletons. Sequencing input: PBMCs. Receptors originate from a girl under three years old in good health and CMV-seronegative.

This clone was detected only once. The chain's CDR3 is CASSPHHALAASTDTQYF. The DNA of the CDR3 is TGTGCCAGCAGCCCCCACCATGCACTAGCGGCTAGCACAGATACGCAGTATTTT. The chain recombines TRBV7-3 with TRBJ2-3; 8 bases fit TRBD2. The length of the CDR3 is 18 residues. Germline-derived CDR1 and CDR2 are SGHTA and FQGTGA. After removal of 5 bases from V and 0 bases from J, the junction contained 13 bases not matched to a gene.

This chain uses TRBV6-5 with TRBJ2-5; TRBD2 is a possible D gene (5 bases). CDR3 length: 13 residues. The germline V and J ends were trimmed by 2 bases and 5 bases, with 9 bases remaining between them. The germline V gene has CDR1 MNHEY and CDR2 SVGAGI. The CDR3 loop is CASSYLGGETQYF. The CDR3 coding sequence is TGTGCCAGCAGTTACCTGGGCGGGGAGACCCAGTACTTC.

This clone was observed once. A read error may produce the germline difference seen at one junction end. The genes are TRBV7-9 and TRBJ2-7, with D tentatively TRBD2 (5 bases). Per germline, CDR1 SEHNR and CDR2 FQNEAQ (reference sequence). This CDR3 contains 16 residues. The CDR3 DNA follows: TGTTCCAGCAGCTTAGTTCCCGGGGAAAGCTCCTACGAGCAGTACTTC. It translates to CSSSLVPGESSYEQYF.

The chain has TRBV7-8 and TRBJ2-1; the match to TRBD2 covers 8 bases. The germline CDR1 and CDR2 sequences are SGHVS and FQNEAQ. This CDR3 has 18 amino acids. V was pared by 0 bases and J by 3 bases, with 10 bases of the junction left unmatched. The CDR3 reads CASSLALSSGILYNEQFF. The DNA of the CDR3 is TGTGCCAGCAGCTTAGCGCTCAGTAGCGGGATCCTCTACAATGAGCAGTTCTTC.

CDR3 coding DNA: TGTGCCAGCAGTGTAATCAGCTCCTACAATGAGCAGTTCTTC. Protein: CASSVISSYNEQFF. This chain links TRBV6-1 with TRBJ2-1, with D hard to call. Germline V CDR1 and CDR2: MNHNS, SASEGT. There are 14 residues in the CDR3. V lost 4 bases and J 0 bases, leaving 7 bases between the germline ends.

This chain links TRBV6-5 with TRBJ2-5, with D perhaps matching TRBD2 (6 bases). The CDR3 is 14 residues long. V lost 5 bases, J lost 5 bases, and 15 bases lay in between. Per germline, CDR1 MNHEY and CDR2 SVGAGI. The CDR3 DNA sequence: TGTGCCAGCAGTCAACGACTAGGGTCCGAGACCCAGTACTTC. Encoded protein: CASSQRLGSETQYF.

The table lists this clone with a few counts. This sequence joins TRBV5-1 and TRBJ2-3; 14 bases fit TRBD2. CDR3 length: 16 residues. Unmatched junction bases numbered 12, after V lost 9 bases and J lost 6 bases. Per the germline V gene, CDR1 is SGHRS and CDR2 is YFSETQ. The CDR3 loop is CATSRTSGGSQDTQYF. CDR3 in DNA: TGCGCCACCTCTCGGACTAGCGGGGGGTCCCAGGATACGCAGTATTTT.

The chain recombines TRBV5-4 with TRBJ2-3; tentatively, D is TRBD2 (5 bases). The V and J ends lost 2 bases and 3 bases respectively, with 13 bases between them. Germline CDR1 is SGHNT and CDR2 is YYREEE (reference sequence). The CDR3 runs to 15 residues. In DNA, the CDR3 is TGTGCCAGCAGCTTTTCAGCGGTAGGGACAGATACGCAGTATTTT. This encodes CASSFSAVGTDTQYF.

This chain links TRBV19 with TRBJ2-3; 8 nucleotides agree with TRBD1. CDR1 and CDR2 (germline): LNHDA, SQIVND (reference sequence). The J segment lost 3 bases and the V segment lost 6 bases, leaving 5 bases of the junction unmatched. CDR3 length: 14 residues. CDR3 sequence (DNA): TGTGCCAGTAGAATTAACAGGGGGACAGATACGCAGTATTTT. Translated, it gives CASRINRGTDTQYF. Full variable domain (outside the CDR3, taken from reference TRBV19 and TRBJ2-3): DGGITQSPKYLFRKEGQNVTLSCEQNLNHDAMYWYRQDPGQGLRLIYYSQIVNDFQKGDIAEGYSVSREKKESFPLTVTSAQKNPTAFYLCASRINRGTDTQYFGPGTRLTVL.

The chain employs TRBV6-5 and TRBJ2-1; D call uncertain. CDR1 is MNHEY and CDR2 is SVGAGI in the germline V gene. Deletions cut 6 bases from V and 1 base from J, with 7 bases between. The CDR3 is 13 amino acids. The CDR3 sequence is CASRAGSYNEQFF. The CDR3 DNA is TGTGCCAGCAGAGCCGGTTCCTACAATGAGCAGTTCTTC.

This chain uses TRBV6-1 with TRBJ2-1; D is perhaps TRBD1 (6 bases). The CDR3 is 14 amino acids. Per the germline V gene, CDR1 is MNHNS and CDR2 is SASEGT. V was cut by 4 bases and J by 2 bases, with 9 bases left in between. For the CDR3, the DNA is TGTGCCAGCAGTGCAGGGGTTGCCTACAATGAGCAGTTCTTC. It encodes CASSAGVAYNEQFF.

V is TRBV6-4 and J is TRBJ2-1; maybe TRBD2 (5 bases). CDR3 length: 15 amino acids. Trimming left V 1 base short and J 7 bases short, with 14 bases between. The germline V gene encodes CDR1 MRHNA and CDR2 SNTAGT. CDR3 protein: CASSDYNGVRNEQFF. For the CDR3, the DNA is TGTGCCAGCAGTGACTACAACGGGGTGCGGAATGAGCAGTTCTTC.

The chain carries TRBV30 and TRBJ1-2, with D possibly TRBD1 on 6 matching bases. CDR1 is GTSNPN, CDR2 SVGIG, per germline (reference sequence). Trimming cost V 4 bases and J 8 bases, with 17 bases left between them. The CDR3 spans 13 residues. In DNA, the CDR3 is TGTGCCTGGAAGAGGACAGAACTAGGGGGCTACACCTTC. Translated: CAWKRTELGGYTF. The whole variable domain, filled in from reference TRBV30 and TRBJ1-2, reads SQTIHQWPATLVQPVGSPLSLECTVEGTSNPNLYWYRQAAGRGLQLLFYSVGIGQISSEVPQNLSASRPQDRQFILSSKKLLLSDSGFYLCAWKRTELGGYTFGSGTRLTVV.

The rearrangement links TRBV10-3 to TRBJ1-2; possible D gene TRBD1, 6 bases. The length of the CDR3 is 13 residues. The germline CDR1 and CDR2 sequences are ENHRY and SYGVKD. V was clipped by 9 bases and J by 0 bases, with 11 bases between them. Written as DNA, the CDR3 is TGTGCCATGGCGGACAGTCCTAACTATGGCTACACCTTC. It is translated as CAMADSPNYGYTF.

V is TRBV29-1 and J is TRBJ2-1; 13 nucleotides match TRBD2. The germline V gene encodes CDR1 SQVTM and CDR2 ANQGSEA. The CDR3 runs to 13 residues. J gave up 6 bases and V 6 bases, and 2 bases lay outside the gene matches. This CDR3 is CSVGLAGTNEQFF. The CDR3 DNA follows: TGCAGCGTGGGACTAGCGGGGACCAATGAGCAGTTCTTC.

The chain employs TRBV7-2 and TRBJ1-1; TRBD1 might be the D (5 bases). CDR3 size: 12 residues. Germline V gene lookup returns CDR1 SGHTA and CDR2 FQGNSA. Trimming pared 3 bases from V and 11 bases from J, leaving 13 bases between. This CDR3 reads CASSFNKGPAFF. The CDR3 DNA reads TGTGCCAGCAGCTTTAATAAGGGGCCCGCTTTCTTT.

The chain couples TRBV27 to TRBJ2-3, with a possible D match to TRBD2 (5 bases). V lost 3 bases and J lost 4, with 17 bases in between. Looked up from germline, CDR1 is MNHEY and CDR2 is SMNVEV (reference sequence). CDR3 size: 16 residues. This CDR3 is CASSFSVRGTADTQYF. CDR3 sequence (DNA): TGTGCCAGCAGTTTCTCGGTCCGGGGAACCGCAGATACGCAGTATTTT.

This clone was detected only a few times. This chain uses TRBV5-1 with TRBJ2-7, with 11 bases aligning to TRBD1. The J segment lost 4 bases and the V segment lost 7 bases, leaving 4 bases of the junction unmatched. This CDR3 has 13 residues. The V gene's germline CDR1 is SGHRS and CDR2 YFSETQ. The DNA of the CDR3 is TGCGCCAGCGGGACAGGGGGAGAGTACGAGCAGTACTTC. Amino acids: CASGTGGEYEQYF.

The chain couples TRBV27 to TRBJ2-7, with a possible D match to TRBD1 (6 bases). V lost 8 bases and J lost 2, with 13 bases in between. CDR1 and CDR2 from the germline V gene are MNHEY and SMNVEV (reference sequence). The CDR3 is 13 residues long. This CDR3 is CASSRTGPYEQYF. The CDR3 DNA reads TGTGCCAGCTCTCGTACAGGGCCCTACGAGCAGTACTTC.

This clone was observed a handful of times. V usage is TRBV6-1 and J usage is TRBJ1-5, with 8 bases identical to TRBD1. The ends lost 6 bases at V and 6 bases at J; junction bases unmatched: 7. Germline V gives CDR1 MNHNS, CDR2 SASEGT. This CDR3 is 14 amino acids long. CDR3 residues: CASSLDREIQPQHF. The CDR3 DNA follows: TGTGCCAGCAGCCTGGACAGGGAAATTCAGCCCCAGCATTTT.

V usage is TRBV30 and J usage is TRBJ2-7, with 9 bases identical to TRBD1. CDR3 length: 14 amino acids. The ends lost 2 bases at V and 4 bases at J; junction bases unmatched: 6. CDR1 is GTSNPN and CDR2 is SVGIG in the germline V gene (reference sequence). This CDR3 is CAWSKGQGIYEQYF. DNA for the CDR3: TGTGCCTGGAGTAAAGGACAGGGGATTTACGAGCAGTACTTC.

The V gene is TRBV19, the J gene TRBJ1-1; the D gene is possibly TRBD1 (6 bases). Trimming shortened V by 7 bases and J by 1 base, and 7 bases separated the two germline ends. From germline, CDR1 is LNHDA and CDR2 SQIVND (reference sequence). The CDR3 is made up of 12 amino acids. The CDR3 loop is CASNRANTEAFF. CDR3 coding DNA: TGTGCCAGTAACAGGGCGAACACTGAAGCTTTCTTT. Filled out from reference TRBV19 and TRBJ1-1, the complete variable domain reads DGGITQSPKYLFRKEGQNVTLSCEQNLNHDAMYWYRQDPGQGLRLIYYSQIVNDFQKGDIAEGYSVSREKKESFPLTVTSAQKNPTAFYLCASNRANTEAFFGQGTRLTVV.

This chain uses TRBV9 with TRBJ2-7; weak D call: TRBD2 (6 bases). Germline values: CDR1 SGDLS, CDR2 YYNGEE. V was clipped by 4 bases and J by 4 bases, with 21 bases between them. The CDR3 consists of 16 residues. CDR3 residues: CASSPLAGALFYEQYF. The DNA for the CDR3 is TGTGCCAGCAGCCCACTAGCCGGAGCCCTCTTTTACGAGCAGTACTTC.

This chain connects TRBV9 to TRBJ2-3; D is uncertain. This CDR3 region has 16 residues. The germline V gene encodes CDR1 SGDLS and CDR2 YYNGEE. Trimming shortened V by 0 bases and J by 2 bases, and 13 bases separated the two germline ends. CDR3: CASSVGSYLNTDTQYF. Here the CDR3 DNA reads TGTGCCAGCAGCGTAGGTAGTTACCTGAACACAGATACGCAGTATTTT.

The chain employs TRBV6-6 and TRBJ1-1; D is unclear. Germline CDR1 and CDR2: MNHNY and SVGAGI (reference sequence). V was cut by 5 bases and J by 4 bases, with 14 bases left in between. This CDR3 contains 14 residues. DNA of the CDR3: TGTGCCAGCAGTGCCTCTCCGGGGAGCACTGAAGCTTTCTTT. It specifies CASSASPGSTEAFF.

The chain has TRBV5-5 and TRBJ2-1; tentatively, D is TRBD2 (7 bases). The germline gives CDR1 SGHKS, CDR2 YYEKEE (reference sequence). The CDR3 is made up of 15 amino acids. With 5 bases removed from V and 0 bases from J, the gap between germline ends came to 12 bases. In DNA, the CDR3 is TGTGCCAGCAGTGGGGGGGGCAGCTCCTACAATGAGCAGTTCTTC. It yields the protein CASSGGGSSYNEQFF.

CDR3 loop: CASRLTSGKEETQYF. The CDR3 nucleotides are TGTGCCAGCAGACTGACTAGCGGGAAGGAAGAGACCCAGTACTTC. The rearrangement uses TRBV5-5 and TRBJ2-5; 11 positions agree with TRBD2. V lost 5 bases, J lost 3 bases, and 6 bases stayed unmatched. Germline V gene data show CDR1 as SGHKS and CDR2 as YYEKEE (reference sequence). CDR3 length: 15 residues.

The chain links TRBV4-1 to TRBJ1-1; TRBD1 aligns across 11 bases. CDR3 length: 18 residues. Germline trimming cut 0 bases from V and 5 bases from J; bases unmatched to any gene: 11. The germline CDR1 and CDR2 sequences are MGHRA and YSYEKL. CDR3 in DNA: TGCGCCAGCAGCCAAGAAGGACAGGGGGCATCTAGGGGTACTGAAGCTTTCTTT. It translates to CASSQEGQGASRGTEAFF.

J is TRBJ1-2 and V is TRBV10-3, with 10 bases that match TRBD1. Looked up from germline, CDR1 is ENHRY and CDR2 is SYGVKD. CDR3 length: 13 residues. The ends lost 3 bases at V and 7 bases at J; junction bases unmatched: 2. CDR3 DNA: TGTGCCATCAGTGACAGGGACAGGGGTGGCTACACCTTC. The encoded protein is CAISDRDRGGYTF.

The CDR3 nucleotides read TGTGCCAGCAGCCTGGGGCATAACTACGAGCAGTACTTC. Amino acids: CASSLGHNYEQYF. V is TRBV7-9 and J is TRBJ2-7, with a possible D match to TRBD1 (5 bases). Germline V gives CDR1 SEHNR, CDR2 FQNEAQ (reference sequence). Trimming left V 5 bases short and J 3 bases short, with 11 bases between. The CDR3 covers 13 residues.

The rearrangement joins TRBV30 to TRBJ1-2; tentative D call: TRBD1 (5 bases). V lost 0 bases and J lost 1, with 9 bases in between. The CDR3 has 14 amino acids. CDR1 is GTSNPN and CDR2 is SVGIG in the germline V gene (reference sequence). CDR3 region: CAWSVGAFNYGYTF. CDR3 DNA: TGTGCCTGGAGTGTAGGGGCCTTTAACTATGGCTACACCTTC.